What follows describes a single T cell receptor (beta chain). What it binds is unknown. TCR libraries were built from 500 to 600 ng of total RNA by linear amplification. TCRdb re-called the reads through MiXCR, storing one row per CDR3 protein. The data hold roughly 200,000 distinct CDR3 sequences, with around three quarters observed a single time. This entry belongs to a study of healthy donors' naive CD4 and CD8 T cells. Study results and limitations: CDR3 charge plus V and J genes appeared to account for around an eighth of CD4/CD8 variance.

V lost 0 bases and J lost 0, with 8 bases in between. The CDR3 extends over 15 amino acids. The germline V gene encodes CDR1 MNHEY and CDR2 SVGAGI. The chain links TRBV6-5 to TRBJ2-5; D might be TRBD1 (6 bases). This clonotype originated in a pool of human donors in good health; the sample pools cells from several healthy donors. Sequencing was performed on naive CD4+ and CD8+ T cells sorted from blood, pooled from several donors. The CDR3, as DNA: TGTGCCAGCAGTTACTCGGGGACAAACCAAGAGACCCAGTACTTC. It is translated as CASSYSGTNQETQYF.